This T cell receptor beta chain was obtained from a study of T-cell memory formation after mild COVID-19. Overall study results and limits: Those CD4+ clones that contracted were mainly in CM and EM (CD8+ ones in EMRA). CD4/CD8 balance held among clones contracting day 15 to 85, and later expanders leaned CD4+.

Constant-segment primers and 5'RACE yielded cDNA libraries for TCR alpha and TCR beta, each carrying sample barcodes and UMIs. TCRdb re-called the 5' RACE reads with MiXCR, one entry per CDR3 protein. The table lists a few hundred thousand distinct CDR3 sequences, approximately 15% of them singletons. The CDR3 runs 15 residues. Germline-derived CDR1 and CDR2 are WSHSY and SAAADI. V trimming: 3 bases; J trimming: 5 bases; junction bases outside the gene matches: 10. At least ten counts were recorded for this clonotype. No antigen is known for it. This sequence was found in a man between 18 and 29 years old who had mild COVID-19 (a few samples of this study predate the infection). Cell type and time point are not known. This chain links TRBV10-2 with TRBJ2-7; 7 bases map to TRBD2. Sample: PBMCs or a T cell subset sorted from them (not recorded which). CDR3 DNA: TGCGCCAGCAGTGACCCTACGGGGAGGGGCGACGAGCAGTACTTC. It translates to CASSDPTGRGDEQYF.